In its sample, the clone carrying this TCR beta chain was seen once. The CDR3 contains 15 residues. CDR1 is SEHNR, CDR2 FQNEAQ, per germline (reference sequence). V was shortened by 5 bases and J by 0 bases, with 13 bases between the two germline ends. Data came from immunoSEQ multiplex PCR; TCRdb stores just in-frame clones and leaves some out. Here the sample spans some 65,000 clones, more than 75% being singletons. The record originates from a study of OX40 agonist ivuxolimab in advanced cancers. About the research overall: Patients' therapy was ivuxolimab, an antibody that acts as an agonist of OX40 (CD134). Ivuxolimab, which patients received intravenously every 2 weeks, was dosed at 0.01 to 10 mg/kg.

V and J are TRBV7-9 and TRBJ2-5, with D perhaps TRBD2 (5 bases). The source was CD4+ or CD8+ T cells sorted from blood, collected in a trial of the OX40 agonist ivuxolimab. The sequence came from an adult with an advanced solid tumor such as melanoma, head and neck, liver or kidney cancer. CDR3 loop: CASSRTPGNQETQYF. The CDR3 DNA reads TGTGCCAGCAGCCGTACCCCCGGGAACCAAGAGACCCAGTACTTC.